This T cell receptor beta chain was captured by sequencing in a study of blood T cell repertoires in COVID-19. Study overall: The United States, Italy and Spain supplied acute and convalescent COVID-19 samples. Sources were T cells, B-cell-depleted T cells, or PBMCs; the material itself was cDNA or gDNA.

The CDR3 is made up of 18 amino acids. Germline values: CDR1 MNHNS, CDR2 SASEGT. Trimming took 4 bases from V and 4 from J; bases not matched to a gene: 10. Authors' data handling: Nucleated cell number was recorded as an estimate derived from reference gene primer amplification. TCRdb's table, derived via immunoSEQ multiplex PCR, lists solely in-frame clones and lacks some. V, J and clone size reflect that table, while D and trimming were determined from the DNA. Here the sample spans over 85,000 clones, more than 75% being singletons. Sequencing was carried out using peripheral blood. The genes are TRBV6-1 and TRBJ2-3, with TRBD2 matching over 14 bases. This TCR was recovered from a man aged 55 to 70 with active or convalescent COVID-19. DNA of the CDR3: TGTGCCAGCAGTGGCGGACTAGCGGGAGGTATCCGGGCAGATACGCAGTATTTT. Protein sequence: CASSGGLAGGIRADTQYF.